The 20 T cell receptor beta chains below all came from one sample that was sequenced in a study of T cells in Graves' hyperthyroidism and ophthalmopathy. RNA transcripts served as the template for amplifying TCR beta CDR3 regions. RT-PCR in the first round (using the HTBI primer set) targeted the TCR CDR3. Using its own MiXCR run on the multiplex PCR reads, TCRdb lists one record per CDR3 protein. Of 300,000 to 400,000 distinct CDR3 sequences in the sample, around 14% are singletons; the top ten hold 9.5% to 11%. The sequenced sample consisted of blood. Receptors originate from a woman aged 55-75 years with Graves' hyperthyroidism.

This clonotype was seen repeatedly, ten times or more. The gene calls are TRBV5-1 and TRBJ1-1; the D is unclear. Germline CDR1 reads SGHRS; CDR2 reads YFSETQ. Trimming pared 3 bases from V and 7 bases from J, leaving 10 bases between. The CDR3 consists of 12 residues. The CDR3 protein is CASSSKVFEAFF. The CDR3 DNA is TGCGCCAGCAGCTCCAAGGTCTTTGAAGCTTTCTTT.

The table lists this clonotype with many counts. V gene TRBV7-9 combines with J gene TRBJ2-7, with 14 bases matching TRBD2. Germline V gives CDR1 SEHNR, CDR2 FQNEAQ (reference sequence). V gave up 1 base and J gave up 2 bases; unmatched junction bases: 10. The CDR3 length is 19 residues. CDR3 loop: CASSLVRTSGRFDTYEQYF. The DNA for the CDR3 is TGTGCCAGCAGCTTAGTTCGGACTAGCGGGAGGTTCGATACCTACGAGCAGTACTTC.

This clonotype was observed at least ten times. The chain combines TRBV6-1 with TRBJ2-5, with D unresolved. Trimming removed 8 bases from V and 1 base from J, with 14 bases in between. The germline CDR1 and CDR2 sequences are MNHNS and SASEGT. The CDR3 length is 14 residues. CDR3 region: CASRPMWGQETQYF. In DNA form, the CDR3 reads TGTGCCAGCCGGCCCATGTGGGGCCAAGAGACCCAGTACTTC.

This clonotype has ten or more counts. This rearrangement joins TRBV7-8 to TRBJ2-7, with D hard to call. The CDR3 is 14 residues long. With 6 bases removed from V and 1 base from J, the gap between germline ends came to 13 bases. CDR1 and CDR2 (germline): SGHVS, FQNEAQ. CDR3 region: CASSLRPRSYEQYF. In DNA, the CDR3 is TGTGCCAGCAGTCTACGGCCGCGTTCCTACGAGCAGTACTTC.

This clonotype was counted at least ten times. The chain uses TRBV7-3 and TRBJ2-5; 7 nucleotides match TRBD1. V dropped 5 bases and J dropped 5; count of bases not matched to a gene: 8. The CDR3 runs 14 residues. Germline V gene lookup returns CDR1 SGHTA and CDR2 FQGTGA. The CDR3 loop is CASSQTGNRETQYF. In nucleotides, the CDR3 is TGTGCCAGCAGCCAGACAGGGAATCGGGAGACCCAGTACTTC.

The V and J genes are TRBV6-1 and TRBJ1-2, with 8 bases matching TRBD1. Germline loops: CDR1 MNHNS, CDR2 SASEGT. There are 15 residues in the CDR3. Trimming at V came to 5 bases and at J to 0 bases, leaving 5 bases not matched to a gene. CDR3 coding DNA: TGTGCCAGCAGTCCGACAGGGGCCGCTAACTATGGCTACACCTTC. The encoded protein is CASSPTGAANYGYTF.

This clonotype has ten or more counts. The rearrangement uses TRBV27 and TRBJ2-1; 12 bases align to TRBD2. CDR1 and CDR2 from the germline V gene are MNHEY and SMNVEV (reference sequence). CDR3 size: 15 residues. The trim removed 4 bases at V and 6 bases at J, leaving 4 bases unmatched. The chain's CDR3 is CASSSPSGRANEQFF. In nucleotides, the CDR3 is TGTGCCAGCAGTTCCCCTAGCGGGAGGGCCAATGAGCAGTTCTTC.

In its sample, this clonotype was seen a few times. The chain couples TRBV2 to TRBJ2-5, with D unresolved. Trimming removed 4 bases from V and 2 bases from J, with 8 bases in between. The germline CDR1 and CDR2 sequences are SNHLY and FYNNEI. This CDR3 contains 13 residues. The CDR3 loop reads CASSVRLQETQYF. The CDR3 region has the DNA TGTGCCAGCAGTGTCAGACTTCAAGAGACCCAGTACTTC. Combining the CDR3 with reference TRBV2 and TRBJ2-5 gives the whole variable domain EPEVTQTPSHQVTQMGQEVILRCVPISNHLYFYWYRQILGQKVEFLVSFYNNEISEKSEIFDDQFSVERPDGSNFTLKIRSTKLEDSAMYFCASSVRLQETQYFGPGTRLLVL.

This clonotype was detected ten times or more. The gene calls are TRBV18 and TRBJ1-4; TRBD1 matches 10 bases. Losses at the gene ends were 3 bases for V and 7 bases for J; bases not matched to a gene: 2. From germline, CDR1 is KGHSH and CDR2 LQKENI. This CDR3 region has 14 residues. The CDR3 DNA reads as TGTGCCAGCTCACCCCGGGACAGGGGTGAAAAACTGTTTTTT. It encodes CASSPRDRGEKLFF.

In its sample, this clonotype was seen a few times. J is TRBJ2-5 and V is TRBV5-1, with 8 bases aligning to TRBD1. The CDR3 totals 16 residues. Germline trimming cut 1 base from V and 1 base from J; bases unmatched to any gene: 6. Looked up from germline, CDR1 is SGHRS and CDR2 is YFSETQ. The CDR3, as DNA: TGCGCCAGCAGCTTGTCCCCAGGGGGCGGCCAAGAGACCCAGTACTTC. Translating gives CASSLSPGGGQETQYF.

This clonotype was seen ten or more times. The rearrangement links TRBV5-1 to TRBJ1-3; 8 positions match TRBD1. CDR1 is SGHRS, CDR2 YFSETQ, per germline. This CDR3 is 16 amino acids long. The ends lost 2 bases at V and 0 bases at J; junction bases unmatched: 4. Here the CDR3 reads CASSFRGTGSGNTIYF. CDR3 coding DNA: TGCGCCAGCAGCTTTCGCGGGACAGGCTCTGGAAACACCATATATTTT.

In its sample, this clonotype was seen many times. The rearrangement joins TRBV5-1 to TRBJ2-7, with 9 positions matching TRBD2. With V trimmed by 3 bases and J by 1 base, 8 bases remained unmatched. This CDR3 has 16 residues. Germline values: CDR1 SGHRS, CDR2 YFSETQ. The CDR3 DNA reads as TGCGCCAGCAGCTCCGGCCCTAGCGGGGCATCCTACGAGCAGTACTTC. Translation gives CASSSGPSGASYEQYF.

This clonotype was counted only a few times. The CDR3 here is CASSLGGARSPLHF. DNA of the CDR3: TGCGCCAGCAGCTTGGGAGGGGCTCGGTCACCCCTCCACTTT. The chain is built from TRBV5-1 and TRBJ1-6; TRBD1 might be the D (5 bases). The CDR3 is made up of 14 amino acids. CDR1 and CDR2 (germline): SGHRS, YFSETQ. Trimming stripped 0 bases from V and 10 bases from J, with 11 bases between. Based on the CDR3 plus reference TRBV5-1 and TRBJ1-6, the full variable domain is KAGVTQTPRYLIKTRGQQVTLSCSPISGHRSVSWYQQTPGQGLQFLFEYFSETQRNKGNFPGRFSGRQFSNSRSEMNVSTLELGDSALYLCASSLGGARSPLHFGNGTRLTVT.

The chain has TRBV11-2 and TRBJ2-1; D call uncertain. The CDR3 has 16 amino acids. Germline V gene lookup returns CDR1 SGHAT and CDR2 FQNNGV. Trimming took 3 bases from V and 0 from J, leaving 12 bases between them. CDR3 sequence reads: CASSLSGVSSYNEQFF. The CDR3 DNA follows: TGTGCCAGCAGCTTGAGTGGGGTGAGCTCCTACAATGAGCAGTTCTTC.

This clonotype showed up just a few times. The rearrangement uses TRBV5-1 and TRBJ2-2; 8 bases agree with TRBD2. Germline lookup yields CDR1 SGHRS and CDR2 YFSETQ. The CDR3 runs 19 residues. Trimming at V came to 1 base and at J to 0 bases, leaving 11 bases not matched to a gene. The CDR3 DNA reads as TGCGCCAGCAGCTTGAGACAGACTAGCGCGGGATCGAACACCGGGGAGCTGTTTTTT. Protein product: CASSLRQTSAGSNTGELFF.

This clonotype was counted many times. The chain is built from TRBV18 and TRBJ1-4; D is unclear. V lost 6 bases, J lost 0 bases, and 14 bases lay in between. The CDR3 runs to 16 residues. The germline CDR1 and CDR2 sequences are KGHSH and LQKENI. The chain's CDR3 is CASSPFDHATNEKLFF. CDR3 nucleotide sequence: TGTGCCAGCTCGCCCTTCGACCATGCAACTAATGAAAAACTGTTTTTT. Supplemented by reference TRBV18 and TRBJ1-4, the full variable domain reads NAGVMQNPRHLVRRRGQEARLRCSPMKGHSHVYWYRQLPEEGLKFMVYLQKENIIDESGMPKERFSAEFPKEGPSILRIQQVVRGDSAAYFCASSPFDHATNEKLFFGSGTQLSVL.

About this clonotype: One junction end disagrees with the germline gene, perhaps due to a read error. The rearrangement links TRBV4-1 to TRBJ2-7; TRBD2 is a possible D gene (6 bases). The CDR3 runs 14 residues. CDR1 MGHRA and CDR2 YSYEKL come from the germline V gene. CDR3 protein: CASSHAGSSTEQYF. CDR3 DNA: TGTGCCAGCAGCCATGCGGGATCGAGCACCGAGCAGTACTTC.

CDR3 nucleotides: TGTGCCAGCAGCTTGGCCGTGACAGCGGGCACTGAAGCTTTCTTT. Its protein product is CASSLAVTAGTEAFF. The chain is built from TRBV5-5 and TRBJ1-1; perhaps TRBD1 as D (5 bases). The CDR3 consists of 15 residues. With 0 bases removed from V and 4 bases from J, the gap between germline ends came to 13 bases. CDR1 is SGHKS, CDR2 YYEKEE, per germline (reference sequence).

The J gene is TRBJ2-2, the V gene TRBV19, with a weak D call TRBD1 (5 bases). Trimming cost V 4 bases and J 1 base, with 13 bases left between them. CDR3 length: 16 residues. CDR1 is LNHDA, CDR2 SQIVND, per germline (reference sequence). The CDR3: CASSNDDRENTGELFF. The CDR3 DNA reads TGTGCCAGTAGTAATGACGACAGAGAGAACACCGGGGAGCTGTTTTTT.

This clonotype was observed at least ten times. The rearrangement joins TRBV12-3 or TRBV12-4 to TRBJ2-7; D is uncertain. Trimming shortened V by 6 bases and J by 2 bases, and 20 bases separated the two germline ends. This CDR3 spans 16 amino acids. CDR3 nucleotides: TGTGCCAGCAGCTCCCTCCCCAGAGAGTACGCCTACGAGCAGTACTTC. Amino acids: CASSSLPREYAYEQYF.